In its sample, the clone carrying this TCR beta chain is large. Its target is unknown. These data originate in a study of circulating CD8 cells and anti-PD-1 response in melanoma. General study findings and limits: Subset repertoires were largely private at M1, with under 8% shared. Published repertoire comparisons used only baseline and M1 samples. Previously treated and treatment-naive patients were pooled together. Experiments were generally run without replicates.

Using roughly 15 ng of total RNA, TCR libraries were made with the QIAseq Immune Repertoire TCR panel. From the reads, TCRdb called clonotypes with MiXCR, one entry per CDR3 protein. Of some 820 distinct CDR3 sequences in the sample, approximately 5.5% were seen once. J lost 2 bases, V lost 1 base, and 2 bases had no gene match. The CDR3 loop spans 15 amino acids. Germline V gene sequence: CDR1 LNHDA, CDR2 SQIVND (reference sequence). Sorting of live CD3+CD8+TCRalphabeta+ cells by PD-1 and/or TIGIT gave four subsets. This TCR derives from a human donor with melanoma. The chain couples TRBV19 to TRBJ2-7, with 10 bases that match TRBD2. The material sequenced was CD8+ T cells from PBMCs, taken at baseline or after one month of anti-PD-1 therapy (not recorded which). In nucleotides, the CDR3 is TGTGCCAGTAGTATAGCAAGCGGGAGGGCCTACGAGCAGTACTTC. This sequence encodes CASSIASGRAYEQYF. The whole variable domain, remainder taken from reference TRBV19 and TRBJ2-7, is DGGITQSPKYLFRKEGQNVTLSCEQNLNHDAMYWYRQDPGQGLRLIYYSQIVNDFQKGDIAEGYSVSREKKESFPLTVTSAQKNPTAFYLCASSIASGRAYEQYFGPGTRLTVT.